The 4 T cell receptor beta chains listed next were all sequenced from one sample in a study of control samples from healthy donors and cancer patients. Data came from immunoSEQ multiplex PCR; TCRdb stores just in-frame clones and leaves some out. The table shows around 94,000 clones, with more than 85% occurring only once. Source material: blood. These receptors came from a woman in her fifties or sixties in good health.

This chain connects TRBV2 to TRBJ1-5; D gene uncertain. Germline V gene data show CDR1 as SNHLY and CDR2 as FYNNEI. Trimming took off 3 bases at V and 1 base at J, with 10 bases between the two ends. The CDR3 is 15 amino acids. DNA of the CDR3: TGTGCCAGCAGTGACACGGTGGTCAGCAATCAGCCCCAGCATTTT. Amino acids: CASSDTVVSNQPQHF.

For the CDR3, the DNA is TGTGCCAGCAGCTTATTCCCCTCTAGAGGGCGGGCCAGTAGAGATACGCAGTATTTT. Translated, it gives CASSLFPSRGRASRDTQYF. The rearrangement links TRBV7-9 to TRBJ2-3; weak D call: TRBD2 (5 bases). CDR1 and CDR2 from the germline V gene are SEHNR and FQNEAQ (reference sequence). The CDR3 has 19 residues. With 2 bases removed from V and 5 bases from J, the gap between germline ends came to 26 bases.

The CDR3 bases are TGTGCCAGCAGGACGGACACAGGGGGCAATCAGCCCCAGCATTTT. Its protein product is CASRTDTGGNQPQHF. The gene calls are TRBV28 and TRBJ1-5; 7 bases fit TRBD1. The V gene end was trimmed by 6 bases and the J gene end by 2 bases; junction bases not matched to a gene: 7. Germline values: CDR1 MDHEN, CDR2 SYDVKM. The CDR3 length is 15 residues.

This CDR3 is CASEAGGPGANVLTF. The CDR3 nucleotides are TGTGCCAGTGAAGCGGGAGGGCCTGGGGCCAACGTCCTGACTTTC. The rearrangement uses TRBV7-3 and TRBJ2-6; 10 bases are shared with TRBD2. From germline, CDR1 is SGHTA and CDR2 FQGTGA. The CDR3 totals 15 residues. J was trimmed by 2 bases and V by 9 bases; bases with no gene match: 4.